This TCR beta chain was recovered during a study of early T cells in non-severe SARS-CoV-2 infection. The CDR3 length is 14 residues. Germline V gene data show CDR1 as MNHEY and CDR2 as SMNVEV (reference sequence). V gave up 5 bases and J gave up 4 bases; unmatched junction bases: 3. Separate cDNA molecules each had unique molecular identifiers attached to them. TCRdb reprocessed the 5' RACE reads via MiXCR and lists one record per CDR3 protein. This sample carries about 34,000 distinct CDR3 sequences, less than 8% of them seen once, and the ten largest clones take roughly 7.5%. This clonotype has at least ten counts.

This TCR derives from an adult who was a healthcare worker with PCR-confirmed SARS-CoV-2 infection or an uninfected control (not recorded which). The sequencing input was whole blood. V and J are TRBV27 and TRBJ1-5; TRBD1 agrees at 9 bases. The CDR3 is CASSRDRVNQPQHF. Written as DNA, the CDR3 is TGTGCCAGCAGTCGGGACAGGGTTAATCAGCCCCAGCATTTT.